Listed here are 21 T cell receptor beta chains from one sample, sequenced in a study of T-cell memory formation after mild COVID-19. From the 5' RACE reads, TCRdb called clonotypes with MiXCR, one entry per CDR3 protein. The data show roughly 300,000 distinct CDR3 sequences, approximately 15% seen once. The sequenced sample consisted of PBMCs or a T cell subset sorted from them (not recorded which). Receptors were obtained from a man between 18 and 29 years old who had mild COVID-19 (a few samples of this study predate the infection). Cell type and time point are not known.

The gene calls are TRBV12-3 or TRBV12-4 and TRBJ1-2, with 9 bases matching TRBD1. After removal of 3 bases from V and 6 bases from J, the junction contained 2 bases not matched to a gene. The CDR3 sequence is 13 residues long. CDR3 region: CASSFGQGHGYTF. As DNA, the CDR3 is TGTGCCAGCAGTTTTGGACAGGGGCATGGCTACACCTTC.

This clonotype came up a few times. The CDR3 region has the DNA TGTGCCAGCAGTCCGATCACTTTCTCGTTGAGAGAGACCCAGTACTTC. It codes for CASSPITFSLRETQYF. The genes are TRBV27 and TRBJ2-5; D gene unclear. V dropped 5 bases and J dropped 4 bases, with 20 bases sitting between them. Per germline, CDR1 MNHEY and CDR2 SMNVEV (reference sequence). The CDR3 totals 16 residues.

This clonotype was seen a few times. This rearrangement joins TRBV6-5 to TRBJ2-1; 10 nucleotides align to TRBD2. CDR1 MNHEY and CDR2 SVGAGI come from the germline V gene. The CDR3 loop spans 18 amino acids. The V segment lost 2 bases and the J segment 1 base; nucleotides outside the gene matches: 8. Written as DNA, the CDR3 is TGTGCCAGCAGTTACACGAGCGGGGGGGCTTGGTCCTACAATGAGCAGTTCTTC. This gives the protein CASSYTSGGAWSYNEQFF.

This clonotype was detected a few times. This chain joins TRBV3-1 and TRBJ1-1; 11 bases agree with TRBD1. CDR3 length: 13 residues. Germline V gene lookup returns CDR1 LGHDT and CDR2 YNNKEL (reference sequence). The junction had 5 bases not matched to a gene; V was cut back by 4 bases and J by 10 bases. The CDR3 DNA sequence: TGTGCCAGCAGCCTTTGGGACAGGGGGGTAGCTTTCTTT. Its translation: CASSLWDRGVAFF.

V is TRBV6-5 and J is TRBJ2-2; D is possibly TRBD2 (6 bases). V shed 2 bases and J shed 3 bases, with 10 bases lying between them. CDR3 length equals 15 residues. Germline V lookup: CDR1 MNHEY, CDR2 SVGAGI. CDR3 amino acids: CASSYEGGYTGELFF. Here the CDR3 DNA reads TGTGCCAGCAGTTACGAAGGAGGGTACACCGGGGAGCTGTTTTTT.

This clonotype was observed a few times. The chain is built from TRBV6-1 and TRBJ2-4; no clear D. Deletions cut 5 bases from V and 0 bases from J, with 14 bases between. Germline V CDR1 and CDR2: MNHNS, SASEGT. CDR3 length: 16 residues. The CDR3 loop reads CASSLGGVLAKNIQYF. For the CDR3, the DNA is TGTGCCAGCAGTCTAGGCGGAGTTCTAGCCAAAAACATTCAGTACTTC.

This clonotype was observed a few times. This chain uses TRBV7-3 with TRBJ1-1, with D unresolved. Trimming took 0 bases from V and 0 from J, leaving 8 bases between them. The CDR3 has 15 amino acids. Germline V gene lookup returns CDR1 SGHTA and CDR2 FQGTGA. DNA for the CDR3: TGTGCCAGCAGCTTAACAGGGCGCATGAACACTGAAGCTTTCTTT. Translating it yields CASSLTGRMNTEAFF.

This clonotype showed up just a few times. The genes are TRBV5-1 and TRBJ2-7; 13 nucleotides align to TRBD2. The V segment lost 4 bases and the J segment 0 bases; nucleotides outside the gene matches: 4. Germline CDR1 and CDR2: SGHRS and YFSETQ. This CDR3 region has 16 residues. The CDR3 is CASSQWTSGSSYEQYF. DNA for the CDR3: TGCGCCAGCAGCCAATGGACTAGCGGGAGCTCCTACGAGCAGTACTTC.

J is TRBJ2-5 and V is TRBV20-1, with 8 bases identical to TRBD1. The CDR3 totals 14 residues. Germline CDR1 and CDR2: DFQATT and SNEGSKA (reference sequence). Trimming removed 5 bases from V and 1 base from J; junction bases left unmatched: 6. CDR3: CSAAQGALQETQYF. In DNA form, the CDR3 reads TGCAGTGCTGCGCAGGGGGCCCTCCAAGAGACCCAGTACTTC.

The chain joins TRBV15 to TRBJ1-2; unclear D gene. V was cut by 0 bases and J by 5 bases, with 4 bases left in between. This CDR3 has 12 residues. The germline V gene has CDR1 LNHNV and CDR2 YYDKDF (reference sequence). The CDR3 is CATSRDSYGYTF. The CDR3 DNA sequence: TGTGCCACCAGCAGAGATTCATATGGCTACACCTTC.

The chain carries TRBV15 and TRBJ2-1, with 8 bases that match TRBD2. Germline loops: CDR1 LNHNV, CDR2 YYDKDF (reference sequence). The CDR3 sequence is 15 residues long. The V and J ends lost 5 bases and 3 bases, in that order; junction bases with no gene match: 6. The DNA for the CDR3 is TGTGCCACCAGCGTCCCGGGGGGGGTCTACAATGAGCAGTTCTTC. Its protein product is CATSVPGGVYNEQFF.

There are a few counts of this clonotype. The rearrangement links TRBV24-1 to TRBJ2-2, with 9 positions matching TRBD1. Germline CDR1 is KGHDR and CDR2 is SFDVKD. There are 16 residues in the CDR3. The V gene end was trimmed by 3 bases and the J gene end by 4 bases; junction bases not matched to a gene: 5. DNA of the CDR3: TGTGCCACCAGTGATCCCGGGACAGGGCGCACCGGGGAGCTGTTTTTT. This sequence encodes CATSDPGTGRTGELFF.

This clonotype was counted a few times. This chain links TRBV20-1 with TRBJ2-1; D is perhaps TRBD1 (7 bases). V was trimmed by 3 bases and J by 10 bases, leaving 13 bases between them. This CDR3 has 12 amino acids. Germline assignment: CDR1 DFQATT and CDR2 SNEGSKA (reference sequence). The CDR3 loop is CSARQTGREQFF. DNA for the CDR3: TGCAGTGCTAGGCAGACAGGGAGGGAGCAGTTCTTC.

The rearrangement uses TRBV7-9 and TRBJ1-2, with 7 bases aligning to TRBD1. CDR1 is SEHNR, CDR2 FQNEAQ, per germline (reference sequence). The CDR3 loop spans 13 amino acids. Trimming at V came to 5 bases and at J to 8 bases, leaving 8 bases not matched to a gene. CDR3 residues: CASSSQGEAGYTF. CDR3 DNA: TGTGCCAGCAGCAGTCAGGGGGAGGCGGGCTACACCTTC.

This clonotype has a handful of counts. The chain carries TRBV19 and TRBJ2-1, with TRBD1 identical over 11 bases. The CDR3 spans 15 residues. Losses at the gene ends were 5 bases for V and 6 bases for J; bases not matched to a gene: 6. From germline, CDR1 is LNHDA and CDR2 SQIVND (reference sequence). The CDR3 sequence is CASSPGTGGGNEQFF. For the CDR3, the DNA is TGTGCCAGTAGTCCTGGGACAGGGGGTGGCAATGAGCAGTTCTTC.

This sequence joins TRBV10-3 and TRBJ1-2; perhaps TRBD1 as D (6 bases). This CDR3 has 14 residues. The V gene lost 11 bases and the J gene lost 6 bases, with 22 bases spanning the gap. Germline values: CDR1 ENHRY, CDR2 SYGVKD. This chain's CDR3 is CAVNRELNSDGYTF. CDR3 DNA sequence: TGTGCCGTAAACAGGGAACTAAACTCTGATGGCTACACCTTC.

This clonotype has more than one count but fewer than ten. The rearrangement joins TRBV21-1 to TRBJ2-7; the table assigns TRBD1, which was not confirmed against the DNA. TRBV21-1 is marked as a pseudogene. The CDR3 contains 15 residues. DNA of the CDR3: TGTGCCAGCAGCAGCGGGGCGTATGTGGGAGGCGAGCAGTACGTC. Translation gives CASSSGAYVGGEQYV.

The DNA of the CDR3 is TGTGCCAGCAGCTTGGATCAGTTACAGTACTTC. It translates to CASSLDQLQYF. The chain has TRBV5-5 and TRBJ2-7; D gene ambiguous. V was cut by 0 bases and J by 10 bases, with 8 bases left in between. Germline loops: CDR1 SGHKS, CDR2 YYEKEE (reference sequence). This CDR3 has 11 amino acids.

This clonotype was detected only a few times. The CDR3 bases are TGTGCCAGCAGCTCATACAGGGCTGGGGAGACCCAGTACTTC. Its protein product is CASSSYRAGETQYF. V usage is TRBV6-5 and J usage is TRBJ2-5, with a possible D match to TRBD1 (6 bases). In germline, CDR1 is MNHEY, CDR2 SVGAGI. This CDR3 comprises 14 residues. V was cut by 6 bases and J by 5 bases, with 16 bases left in between.

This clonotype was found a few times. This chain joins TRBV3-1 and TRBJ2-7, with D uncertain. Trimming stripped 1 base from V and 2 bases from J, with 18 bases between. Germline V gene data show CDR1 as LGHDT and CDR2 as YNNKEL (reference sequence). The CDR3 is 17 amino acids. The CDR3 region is CASSQGGIRLHTYEQYF. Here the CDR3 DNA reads TGTGCCAGCAGCCAAGGGGGAATTCGATTGCATACCTACGAGCAGTACTTC.

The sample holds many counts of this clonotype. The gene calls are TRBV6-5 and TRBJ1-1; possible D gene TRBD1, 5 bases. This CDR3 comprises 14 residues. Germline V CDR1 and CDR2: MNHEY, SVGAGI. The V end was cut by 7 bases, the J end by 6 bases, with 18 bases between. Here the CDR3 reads CASMDISQRAEAFF. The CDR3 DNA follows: TGTGCCAGCATGGACATTTCCCAGCGCGCTGAAGCTTTCTTT.